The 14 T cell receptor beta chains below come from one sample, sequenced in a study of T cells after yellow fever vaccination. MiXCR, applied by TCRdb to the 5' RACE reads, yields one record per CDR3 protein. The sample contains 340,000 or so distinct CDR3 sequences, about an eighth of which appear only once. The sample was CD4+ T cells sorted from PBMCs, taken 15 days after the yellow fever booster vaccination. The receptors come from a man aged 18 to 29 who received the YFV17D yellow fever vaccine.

CDR3 sequence reads: CASRAGGSSYEQYF. Written as DNA, the CDR3 is TGTGCCAGCAGGGCCGGTGGCAGTTCCTACGAGCAGTACTTC. The J gene is TRBJ2-7, the V gene TRBV12-3 or TRBV12-4, with unresolved D. This CDR3 has 14 amino acids. The V gene lost 6 bases and the J gene lost 1 base, with 13 bases spanning the gap.

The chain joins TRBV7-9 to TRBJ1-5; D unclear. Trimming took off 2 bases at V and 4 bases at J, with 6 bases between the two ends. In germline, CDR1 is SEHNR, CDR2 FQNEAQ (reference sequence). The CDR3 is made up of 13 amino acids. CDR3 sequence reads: CASSLSWNQPQHF. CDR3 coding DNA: TGTGCCAGCAGCTTAAGCTGGAATCAGCCCCAGCATTTT.

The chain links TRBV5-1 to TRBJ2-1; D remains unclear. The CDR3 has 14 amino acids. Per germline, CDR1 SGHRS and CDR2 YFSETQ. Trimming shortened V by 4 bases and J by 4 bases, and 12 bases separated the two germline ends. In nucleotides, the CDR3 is TGCGCCAGCAGCGGCCGGCGGCAGTACAATGAGCAGTTCTTC. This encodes CASSGRRQYNEQFF.

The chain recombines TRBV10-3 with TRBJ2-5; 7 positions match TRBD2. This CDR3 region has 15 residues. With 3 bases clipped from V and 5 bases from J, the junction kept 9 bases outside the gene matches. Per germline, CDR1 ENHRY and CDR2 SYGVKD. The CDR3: CAISDRGRGDETQYF. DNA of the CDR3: TGTGCCATCAGTGACAGAGGTCGGGGGGATGAGACCCAGTACTTC.

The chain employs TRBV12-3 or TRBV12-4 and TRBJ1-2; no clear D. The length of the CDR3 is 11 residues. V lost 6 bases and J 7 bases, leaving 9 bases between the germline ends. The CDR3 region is CASSIMGGYTF. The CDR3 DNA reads TGTGCCAGCAGCATCATGGGTGGCTACACCTTC.

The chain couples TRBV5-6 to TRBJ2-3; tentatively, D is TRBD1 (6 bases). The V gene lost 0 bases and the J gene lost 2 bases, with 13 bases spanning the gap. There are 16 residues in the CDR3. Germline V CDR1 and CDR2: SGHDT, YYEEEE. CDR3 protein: CASSLGITGYTDTQYF. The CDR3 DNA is TGTGCCAGCAGCTTGGGGATAACAGGGTACACAGATACGCAGTATTTT. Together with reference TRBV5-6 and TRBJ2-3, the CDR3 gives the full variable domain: DAGVTQSPTHLIKTRGQQVTLRCSPKSGHDTVSWYQQALGQGPQFIFQYYEEEERQRGNFPDRFSGHQFPNYSSELNVNALLLGDSALYLCASSLGITGYTDTQYFGPGTRLTVL.

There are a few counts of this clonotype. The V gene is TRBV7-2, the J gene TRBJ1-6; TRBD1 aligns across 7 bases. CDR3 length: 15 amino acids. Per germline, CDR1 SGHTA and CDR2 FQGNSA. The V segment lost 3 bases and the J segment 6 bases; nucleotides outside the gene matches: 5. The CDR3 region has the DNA TGTGCCAGCAGCTTGCAGACAGGGAGTAATTCACCCCTCCACTTT. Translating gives CASSLQTGSNSPLHF.

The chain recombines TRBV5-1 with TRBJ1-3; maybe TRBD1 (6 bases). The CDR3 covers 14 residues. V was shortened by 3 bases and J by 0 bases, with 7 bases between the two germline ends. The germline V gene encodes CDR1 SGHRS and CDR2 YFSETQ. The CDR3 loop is CASSSDSSGNTIYF. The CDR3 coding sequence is TGCGCCAGCAGCTCGGACAGCTCTGGAAACACCATATATTTT.

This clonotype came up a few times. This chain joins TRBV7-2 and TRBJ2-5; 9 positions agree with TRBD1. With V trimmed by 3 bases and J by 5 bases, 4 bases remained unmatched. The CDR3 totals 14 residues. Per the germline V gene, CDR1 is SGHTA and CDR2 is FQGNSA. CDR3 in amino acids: CASSLHGQGETQYF. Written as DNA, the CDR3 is TGTGCCAGCAGCTTGCACGGACAGGGGGAGACCCAGTACTTC.

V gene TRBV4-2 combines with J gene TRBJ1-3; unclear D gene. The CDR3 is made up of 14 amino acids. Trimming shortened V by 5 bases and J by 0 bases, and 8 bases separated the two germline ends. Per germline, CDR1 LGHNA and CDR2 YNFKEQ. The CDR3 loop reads CASSAGDSGNTIYF. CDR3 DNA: TGTGCCAGCAGCGCCGGGGACTCTGGAAACACCATATATTTT.

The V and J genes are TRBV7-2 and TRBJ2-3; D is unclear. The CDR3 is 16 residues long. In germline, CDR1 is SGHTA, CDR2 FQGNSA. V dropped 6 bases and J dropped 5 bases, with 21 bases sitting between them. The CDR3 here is CASSFTRTTGRDTQYF. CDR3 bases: TGTGCCAGCAGTTTTACTCGGACCACTGGGCGAGATACGCAGTATTTT. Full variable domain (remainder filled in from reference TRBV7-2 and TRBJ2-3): GAGVSQSPSNKVTEKGKDVELRCDPISGHTALYWYRQSLGQGLEFLIYFQGNSAPDKSGLPSDRFSAERTGGSVSTLTIQRTQQEDSAVYLCASSFTRTTGRDTQYFGPGTRLTVL.

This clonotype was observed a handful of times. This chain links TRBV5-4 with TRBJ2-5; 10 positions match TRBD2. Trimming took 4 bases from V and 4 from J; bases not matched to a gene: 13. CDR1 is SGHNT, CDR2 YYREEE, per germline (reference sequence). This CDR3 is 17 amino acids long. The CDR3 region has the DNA TGTGCCAGCAGCACCCACCTTAGCGGGGGGTCCCTAGAGACCCAGTACTTC. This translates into CASSTHLSGGSLETQYF.

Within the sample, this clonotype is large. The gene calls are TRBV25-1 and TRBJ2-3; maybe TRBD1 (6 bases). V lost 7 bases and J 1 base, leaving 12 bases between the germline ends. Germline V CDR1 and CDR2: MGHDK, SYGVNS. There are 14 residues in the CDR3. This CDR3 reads CASTSGAGTDTQYF. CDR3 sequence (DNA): TGTGCCAGCACATCAGGGGCTGGCACAGATACGCAGTATTTT.

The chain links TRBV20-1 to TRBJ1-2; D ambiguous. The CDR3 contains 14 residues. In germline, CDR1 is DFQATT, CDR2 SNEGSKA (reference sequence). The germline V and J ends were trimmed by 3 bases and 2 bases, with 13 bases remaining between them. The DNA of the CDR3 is TGCAGTGCTAGGGAGGGTGTCCTCAACTATGGCTACACCTTC. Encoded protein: CSAREGVLNYGYTF.